This paragraph reports one T cell receptor (beta chain). CDR1 SNHLY and CDR2 FYNNEI come from the germline V gene. Trimming took off 6 bases at V and 0 bases at J, with 9 bases between the two ends. This CDR3 has 14 residues. Some clones are missing from TCRdb's copy, which holds only in-frame ones; the method was immunoSEQ multiplex PCR. Found here are some 140,000 clones, around four fifths of them singletons; the top ten hold approximately 1.5%. The entry originates in a study of cytomegalovirus exposure and HLA in healthy donors. While the first cohort had over 650 subjects, the donors belonged to the separate validation cohort of over a hundred subjects.

This sequence was found in a woman in her thirties in good health and CMV-seronegative. This chain links TRBV2 with TRBJ2-1; D is perhaps TRBD2 (6 bases). The sequenced material came from PBMCs. The CDR3 protein is CASRGDFSYNEQFF. In DNA form, the CDR3 reads TGTGCCAGCAGGGGGGACTTCTCCTACAATGAGCAGTTCTTC.